This T cell receptor beta chain was captured by sequencing in a study of beta chain features in type 1 diabetes. Study information: The examined sorted cells totaled around 100 million across samples.

Via the markers CD45RO/CCR7/CD25/CD127/CD95/CD27, stem cell-like memory, regulatory, central memory and naive CD4+ cells were sorted. A word on this clone: Antigen unknown.

The whole isolated RNA underwent reverse transcription, so sequencing captured expressed TCRB transcripts. Produced via immunoSEQ multiplex PCR; TCRdb's table is partial and in-frame only. The sample carries over 200,000 clones, approximately 10% recorded once. Germline values: CDR1 SGHRS, CDR2 YFSETQ. Between the trimmed V and J ends, which lost 0 bases and 7 bases, there was a span of 8 bases. This CDR3 region has 13 residues. Study-wide points: A moderate, significant TCRB CDR3 shortening appeared in type 1 diabetes across four CD4+ subsets.

V usage is TRBV5-1 and J usage is TRBJ1-5; the D is unclear. The receptor was isolated from a man aged 30 to 39 with type 1 diabetes. What was sequenced was naive CD4+ T cells from blood. CDR3 sequence: CASSLVPEQPQHF. DNA for the CDR3: TGCGCCAGCAGCTTGGTTCCCGAGCAGCCCCAGCATTTT. The full variable domain, rest sourced from reference TRBV5-1 and TRBJ1-5, is KAGVTQTPRYLIKTRGQQVTLSCSPISGHRSVSWYQQTPGQGLQFLFEYFSETQRNKGNFPGRFSGRQFSNSRSEMNVSTLELGDSALYLCASSLVPEQPQHFGDGTRLSIL.